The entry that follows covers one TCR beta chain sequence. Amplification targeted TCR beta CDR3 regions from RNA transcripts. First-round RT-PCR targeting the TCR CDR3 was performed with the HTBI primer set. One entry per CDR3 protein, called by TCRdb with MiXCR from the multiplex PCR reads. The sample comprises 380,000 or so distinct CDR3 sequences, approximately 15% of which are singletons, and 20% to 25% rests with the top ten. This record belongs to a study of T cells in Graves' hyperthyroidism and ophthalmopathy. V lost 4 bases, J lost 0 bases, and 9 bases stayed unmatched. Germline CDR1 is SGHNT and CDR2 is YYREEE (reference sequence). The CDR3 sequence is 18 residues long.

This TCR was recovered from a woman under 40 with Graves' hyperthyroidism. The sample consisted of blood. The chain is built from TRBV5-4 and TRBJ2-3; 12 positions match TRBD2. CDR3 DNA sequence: TGTGCCAGCAGCCCGACTAGCGGGAGCCTTACTAGCACAGATACGCAGTATTTT. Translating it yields CASSPTSGSLTSTDTQYF.